A single sample is the source of the 17 T cell receptor beta chains below, sequenced in a study of blood T cell repertoires in COVID-19. Here immunoSEQ multiplex PCR was the method, and the copy in TCRdb shows in-frame clones only, minus some. Among about 430,000 clones listed, around 89% were seen once. Sequencing was done on a sample of PBMCs or T cells enriched from blood (not recorded which). Source of these receptors: a man under 40 who had recovered from COVID-19.

The V and J genes are TRBV18 and TRBJ1-1; 7 positions match TRBD1. The CDR3 has 13 amino acids. Looked up from germline, CDR1 is KGHSH and CDR2 is LQKENI. With V trimmed by 4 bases and J by 4 bases, 3 bases remained unmatched. The chain's CDR3 is CASSQDRVTEAFF. CDR3 sequence (DNA): TGTGCCAGCTCACAAGACAGGGTCACTGAAGCTTTCTTT.

The chain joins TRBV7-9 to TRBJ2-3, with a weak D call TRBD2 (5 bases). CDR1 and CDR2 (germline): SEHNR, FQNEAQ (reference sequence). The CDR3 has 14 amino acids. The germline V and J ends were trimmed by 0 bases and 7 bases, with 11 bases remaining between them. Here the CDR3 reads CASSLAGVVYTQYF. The CDR3 DNA follows: TGTGCCAGCAGCTTAGCGGGAGTGGTCTATACGCAGTATTTT.

The J gene is TRBJ1-4, the V gene TRBV28; D not resolved. CDR1 is MDHEN and CDR2 is SYDVKM in the germline V gene. V was shortened by 6 bases and J by 0 bases, with 8 bases between the two germline ends. There are 14 residues in the CDR3. The CDR3 spells CASSLSATNEKLFF. CDR3 DNA sequence: TGTGCCAGCAGCCTCAGTGCAACTAATGAAAAACTGTTTTTT.

The chain uses TRBV25-1 and TRBJ2-5; TRBD1 might be the D (5 bases). V was pared by 3 bases and J by 0 bases, with 8 bases between. The CDR3 is 14 amino acids. CDR1 and CDR2 (germline): MGHDK, SYGVNS. Here the CDR3 reads CASSDRAYQETQYF. CDR3 nucleotides: TGTGCCAGCAGTGACAGGGCGTACCAAGAGACCCAGTACTTC.

This rearrangement joins TRBV6-5 to TRBJ1-1; D is uncertain. The germline V gene encodes CDR1 MNHEY and CDR2 SVGAGI. This CDR3 spans 11 amino acids. The V end was cut by 7 bases, the J end by 2 bases, with 5 bases between. The CDR3 loop is CASIVNTEAFF. In DNA, the CDR3 is TGTGCCAGCATTGTAAACACTGAAGCTTTCTTT.

This chain links TRBV7-3 with TRBJ2-2; D call uncertain. The V gene's germline CDR1 is SGHTA and CDR2 FQGTGA. Between the trimmed V and J ends, which lost 2 bases and 6 bases, there was a span of 10 bases. The CDR3 contains 14 residues. In DNA, the CDR3 is TGTGCCAGCAGCTTATCCCGAGGTCCCGGGGAGCTGTTTTTT. The encoded protein is CASSLSRGPGELFF.

In its sample, this clone was seen once. The chain combines TRBV28 with TRBJ2-2, with a possible D match to TRBD2 (5 bases). Trimming took off 6 bases at V and 6 bases at J, with 8 bases between the two ends. CDR1 is MDHEN and CDR2 is SYDVKM in the germline V gene. The CDR3 has 12 residues. The CDR3 loop reads CASRQRPGELFF. The CDR3 nucleotides are TGTGCCAGCAGACAGCGGCCCGGGGAGCTGTTTTTT.

This chain links TRBV4-1 with TRBJ1-2; D perhaps matches TRBD1 (6 bases). V lost 4 bases, J lost 10 bases, and 19 bases lay in between. The germline V gene has CDR1 MGHRA and CDR2 YSYEKL. The CDR3 is made up of 14 amino acids. Here the CDR3 DNA reads TGCGCCAGCAGCCGAGATTCAGGGGCCGGGGACTACACCTTC. Translated: CASSRDSGAGDYTF.

This clone was counted once. The genes are TRBV10-3 and TRBJ2-1, with TRBD2 matching over 8 bases. CDR1 is ENHRY, CDR2 SYGVKD, per germline. The CDR3 runs to 15 residues. With V trimmed by 3 bases and J by 7 bases, 8 bases remained unmatched. CDR3 bases: TGTGCCATCAGTGACCCCAGCGGGAGCGGAAATGAGCAGTTCTTC. Residues: CAISDPSGSGNEQFF.

The count of this clone is one. The chain carries TRBV10-1 and TRBJ2-1; 12 nucleotides align to TRBD2. Germline V gene data show CDR1 as WNHNN and CDR2 as SYGVQD (reference sequence). The CDR3 length is 14 residues. Trimming cost V 5 bases and J 8 bases; bases outside gene matches: 4. The CDR3 DNA reads as TGCGCCAGCAGTACTAGCGGGAGGCAGGATGAGCAGTTCTTC. Encoded protein: CASSTSGRQDEQFF.

This clone came up once. This chain links TRBV10-1 with TRBJ2-2; 12 nucleotides agree with TRBD1. The J segment lost 7 bases and the V segment lost 8 bases, leaving 8 bases of the junction unmatched. This CDR3 contains 15 residues. Per germline, CDR1 WNHNN and CDR2 SYGVQD (reference sequence). CDR3 bases: TGCGCCAGCGCTCCTGGGACAGGGGGCGTCGGGGAGCTGTTTTTT. It specifies CASAPGTGGVGELFF.

This clone was detected once. The chain combines TRBV7-9 with TRBJ1-2, with 8 bases matching TRBD1. The V gene's germline CDR1 is SEHNR and CDR2 FQNEAQ (reference sequence). Germline trimming cut 5 bases from V and 7 bases from J; bases unmatched to any gene: 18. The CDR3 is 17 residues long. CDR3 sequence reads: CASSAPGQETLLSGYTF. CDR3 nucleotide sequence: TGTGCCAGCAGCGCGCCGGGACAGGAGACCCTATTGAGTGGCTACACCTTC.

This chain connects TRBV7-8 to TRBJ2-4, with D perhaps TRBD1 (6 bases). Germline CDR1 is SGHVS and CDR2 is FQNEAQ. V was cut by 1 base and J by 7 bases, with 17 bases left in between. This CDR3 contains 16 residues. The CDR3 protein is CASSLDREWRRNIQYF. CDR3 bases: TGTGCCAGCAGCTTAGACAGGGAGTGGAGGAGGAACATTCAGTACTTC.

This rearrangement joins TRBV18 to TRBJ2-2; TRBD1 might be the D (6 bases). CDR1 and CDR2 from the germline V gene are KGHSH and LQKENI. CDR3 length equals 15 residues. V lost 2 bases to trimming and J lost 1 base, with 8 bases between them. The CDR3 here is CASSPGTMNTGELFF. The CDR3, as DNA: TGTGCCAGCTCACCAGGGACAATGAACACCGGGGAGCTGTTTTTT.

The V call is TRBV7-9, the J call TRBJ2-4, with D perhaps TRBD1 (6 bases). This CDR3 comprises 17 residues. The V and J ends lost 1 base and 3 bases respectively, with 16 bases between them. Germline CDR1 is SEHNR and CDR2 is FQNEAQ (reference sequence). The CDR3 DNA reads TGTGCCAGCAGCTTAGGAGGGGGTGGGGACCGCAAAAACATTCAGTACTTC. Its translation: CASSLGGGGDRKNIQYF. The whole variable domain, filled in from reference TRBV7-9 and TRBJ2-4, reads DTGVSQNPRHKITKRGQNVTFRCDPISEHNRLYWYRQTLGQGPEFLTYFQNEAQLEKSRLLSDRFSAERPKGSFSTLEIQRTEQGDSAMYLCASSLGGGGDRKNIQYFGAGTRLSVL.

The chain uses TRBV27 and TRBJ2-1; 10 bases agree with TRBD2. Unmatched junction bases numbered 2, after V lost 0 bases and J lost 12 bases. Germline lookup yields CDR1 MNHEY and CDR2 SMNVEV (reference sequence). The CDR3 spans 13 residues. CDR3 nucleotides: TGTGCCAGCAGTTTATCGGGACTAGCGCCGCAGTTCTTC. Translating gives CASSLSGLAPQFF.

The V gene is TRBV27, the J gene TRBJ2-4; 8 bases are shared with TRBD1. The V segment lost 4 bases and the J segment 6 bases; nucleotides outside the gene matches: 5. CDR3 length: 14 residues. CDR1 is MNHEY, CDR2 SMNVEV, per germline (reference sequence). CDR3 nucleotide sequence: TGTGCCAGCAGTTCAACCGGGACAGGAAACATTCAGTACTTC. Translated: CASSSTGTGNIQYF.